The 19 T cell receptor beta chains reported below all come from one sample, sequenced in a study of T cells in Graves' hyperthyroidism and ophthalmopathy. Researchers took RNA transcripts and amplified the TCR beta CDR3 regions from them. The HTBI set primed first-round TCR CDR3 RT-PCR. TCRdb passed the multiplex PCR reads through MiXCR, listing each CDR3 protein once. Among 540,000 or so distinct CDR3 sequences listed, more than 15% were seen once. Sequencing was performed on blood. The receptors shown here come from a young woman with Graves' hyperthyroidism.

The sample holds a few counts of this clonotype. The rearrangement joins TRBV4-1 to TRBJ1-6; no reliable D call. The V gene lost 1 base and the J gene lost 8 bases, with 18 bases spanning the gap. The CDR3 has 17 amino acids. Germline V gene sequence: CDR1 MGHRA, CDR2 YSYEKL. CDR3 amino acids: CASSQGAGLGRYSPLHF. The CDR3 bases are TGCGCCAGCAGCCAAGGGGCGGGTCTGGGGAGGTATTCACCCCTCCACTTT.

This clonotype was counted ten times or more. CDR3 sequence reads: CSVRQSFYEQYF. The CDR3 DNA follows: TGCAGCGTTCGCCAGTCTTTTTACGAGCAGTACTTC. The genes are TRBV29-1 and TRBJ2-7; D is ambiguous. The CDR3 totals 12 residues. From germline, CDR1 is SQVTM and CDR2 ANQGSEA. The ends were cut back, 5 bases at V and 4 bases at J, with 12 bases in the middle.

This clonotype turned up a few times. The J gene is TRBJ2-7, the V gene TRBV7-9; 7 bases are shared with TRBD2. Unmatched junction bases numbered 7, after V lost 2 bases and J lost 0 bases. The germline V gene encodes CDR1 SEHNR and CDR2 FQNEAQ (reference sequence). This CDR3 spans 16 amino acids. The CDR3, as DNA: TGTGCCAGCAGCTTATCCAGTGGGAGGGCCTCCTACGAGCAGTACTTC. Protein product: CASSLSSGRASYEQYF. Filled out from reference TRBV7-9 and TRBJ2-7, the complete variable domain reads DTGVSQNPRHKITKRGQNVTFRCDPISEHNRLYWYRQTLGQGPEFLTYFQNEAQLEKSRLLSDRFSAERPKGSFSTLEIQRTEQGDSAMYLCASSLSSGRASYEQYFGPGTRLTVT.

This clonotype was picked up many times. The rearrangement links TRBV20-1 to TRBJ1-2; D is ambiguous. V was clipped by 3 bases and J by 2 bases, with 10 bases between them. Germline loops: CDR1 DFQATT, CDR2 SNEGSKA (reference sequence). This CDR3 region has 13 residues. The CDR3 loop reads CSASGSENYGYTF. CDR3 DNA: TGCAGTGCTAGTGGGAGTGAGAACTATGGCTACACCTTC.

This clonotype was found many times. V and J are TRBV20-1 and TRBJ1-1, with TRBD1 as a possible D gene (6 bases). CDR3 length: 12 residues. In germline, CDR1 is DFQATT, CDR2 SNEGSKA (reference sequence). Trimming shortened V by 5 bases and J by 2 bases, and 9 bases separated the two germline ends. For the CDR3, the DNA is TGCAGTGCTGTACAGGGTAACACTGAAGCTTTCTTT. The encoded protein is CSAVQGNTEAFF.

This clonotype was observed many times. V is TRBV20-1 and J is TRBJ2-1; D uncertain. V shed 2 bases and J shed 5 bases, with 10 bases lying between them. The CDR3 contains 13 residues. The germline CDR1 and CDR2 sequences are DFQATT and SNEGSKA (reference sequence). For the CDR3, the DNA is TGCAGTGCTAGAAAGGATAGGAACAATGAGCAGTTCTTC. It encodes CSARKDRNNEQFF.

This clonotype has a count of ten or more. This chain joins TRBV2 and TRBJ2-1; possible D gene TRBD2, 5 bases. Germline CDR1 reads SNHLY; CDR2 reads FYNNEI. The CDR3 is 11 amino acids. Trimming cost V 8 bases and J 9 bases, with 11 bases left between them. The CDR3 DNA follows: TGTGCCAGCCCGGGGAGTACTGAGCAGTTCTTC. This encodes CASPGSTEQFF.

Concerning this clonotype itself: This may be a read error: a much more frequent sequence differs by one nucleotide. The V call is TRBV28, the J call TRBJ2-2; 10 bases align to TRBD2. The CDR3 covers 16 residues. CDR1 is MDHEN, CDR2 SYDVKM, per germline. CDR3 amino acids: CASSSTSGNNPGGLFF. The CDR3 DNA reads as TGTGCCAGCAGTTCCACTAGCGGGAATAATCCCGGGGGGCTGTTTTTT.

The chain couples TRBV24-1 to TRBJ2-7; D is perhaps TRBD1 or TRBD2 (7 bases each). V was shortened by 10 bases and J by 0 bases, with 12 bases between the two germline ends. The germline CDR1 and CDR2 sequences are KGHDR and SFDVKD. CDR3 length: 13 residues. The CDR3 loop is CATAGQSSYEQYF. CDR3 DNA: TGTGCCACAGCGGGACAGAGCTCCTACGAGCAGTACTTC.

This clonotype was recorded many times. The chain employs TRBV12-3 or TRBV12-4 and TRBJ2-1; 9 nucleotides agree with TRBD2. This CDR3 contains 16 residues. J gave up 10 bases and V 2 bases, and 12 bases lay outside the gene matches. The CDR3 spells CASSLSLAGIMGEQFF. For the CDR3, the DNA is TGTGCCAGCAGTTTATCGCTAGCGGGAATAATGGGGGAGCAGTTCTTC.

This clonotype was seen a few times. The CDR3 protein is CASSHASSGRAYEQFF. The CDR3 coding sequence is TGTGCCAGCAGTCATGCATCATCCGGGAGGGCTTATGAGCAGTTCTTC. The rearrangement joins TRBV27 to TRBJ2-1; 8 positions agree with TRBD2. The junction had 14 bases not matched to a gene; V was cut back by 5 bases and J by 8 bases. The germline V gene encodes CDR1 MNHEY and CDR2 SMNVEV (reference sequence). The CDR3 sequence is 16 residues long.

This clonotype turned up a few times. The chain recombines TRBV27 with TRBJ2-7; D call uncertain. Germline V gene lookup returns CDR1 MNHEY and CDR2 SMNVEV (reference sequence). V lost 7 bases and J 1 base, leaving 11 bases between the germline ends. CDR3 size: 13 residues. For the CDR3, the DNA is TGTGCCAGCAAGAAGGAATTGTCCTACGAGCAGTACTTC. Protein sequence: CASKKELSYEQYF.

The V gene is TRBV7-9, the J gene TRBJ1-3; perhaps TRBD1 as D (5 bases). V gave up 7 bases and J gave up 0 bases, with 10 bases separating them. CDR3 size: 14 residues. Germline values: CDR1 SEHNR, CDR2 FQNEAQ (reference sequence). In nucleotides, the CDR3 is TGTGCCAGCAAGGGACCCCACTCTGGAAACACCATATATTTT. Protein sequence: CASKGPHSGNTIYF.

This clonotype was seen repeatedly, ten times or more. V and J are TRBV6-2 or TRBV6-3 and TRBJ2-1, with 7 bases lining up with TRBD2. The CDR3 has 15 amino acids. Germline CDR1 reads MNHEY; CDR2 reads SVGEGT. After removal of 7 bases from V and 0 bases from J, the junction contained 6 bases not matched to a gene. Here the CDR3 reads CASNTRGSSYNEQFF. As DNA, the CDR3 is TGTGCCAGCAACACCCGCGGGAGCTCCTACAATGAGCAGTTCTTC.

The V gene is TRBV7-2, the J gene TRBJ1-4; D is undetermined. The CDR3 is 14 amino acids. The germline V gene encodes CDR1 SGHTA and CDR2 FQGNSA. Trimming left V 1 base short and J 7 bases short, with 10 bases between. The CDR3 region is CASSLGTPSEKLFF. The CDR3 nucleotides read TGTGCCAGCAGCTTAGGGACTCCGAGTGAAAAACTGTTTTTT. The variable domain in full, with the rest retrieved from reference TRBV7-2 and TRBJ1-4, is GAGVSQSPSNKVTEKGKDVELRCDPISGHTALYWYRQSLGQGLEFLIYFQGNSAPDKSGLPSDRFSAERTGGSVSTLTIQRTQQEDSAVYLCASSLGTPSEKLFFGSGTQLSVL.

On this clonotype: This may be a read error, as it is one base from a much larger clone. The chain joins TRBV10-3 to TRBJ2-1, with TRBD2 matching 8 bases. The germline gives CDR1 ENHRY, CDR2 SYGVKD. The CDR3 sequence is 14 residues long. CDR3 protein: CAISLGTSLNERFF. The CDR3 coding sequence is TGTGCCATCAGTCTCGGGACTAGTCTTAATGAGCGGTTCTTC.

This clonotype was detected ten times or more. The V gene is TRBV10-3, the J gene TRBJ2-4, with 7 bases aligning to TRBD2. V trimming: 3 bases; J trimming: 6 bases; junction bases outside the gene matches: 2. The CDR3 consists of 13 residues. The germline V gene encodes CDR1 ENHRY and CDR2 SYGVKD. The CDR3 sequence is CAISDREGNIQYF. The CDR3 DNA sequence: TGTGCCATCAGTGACAGGGAGGGAAACATTCAGTACTTC.

CDR3 amino acids: CATSESTDTQYF. Here the CDR3 DNA reads TGTGCCACCAGTGAGTCGACAGATACGCAGTATTTT. This chain uses TRBV24-1 with TRBJ2-3; D gene unclear. V was pared by 4 bases and J by 3 bases, with 4 bases between. Germline V gene lookup returns CDR1 KGHDR and CDR2 SFDVKD. The CDR3 runs 12 residues.

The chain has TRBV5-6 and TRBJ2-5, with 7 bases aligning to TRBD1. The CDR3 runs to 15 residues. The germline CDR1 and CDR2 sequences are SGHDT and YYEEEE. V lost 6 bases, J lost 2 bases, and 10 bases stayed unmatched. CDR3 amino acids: CASTLSGTAQETQYF. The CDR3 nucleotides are TGTGCCAGCACCCTATCCGGGACAGCACAAGAGACCCAGTACTTC.